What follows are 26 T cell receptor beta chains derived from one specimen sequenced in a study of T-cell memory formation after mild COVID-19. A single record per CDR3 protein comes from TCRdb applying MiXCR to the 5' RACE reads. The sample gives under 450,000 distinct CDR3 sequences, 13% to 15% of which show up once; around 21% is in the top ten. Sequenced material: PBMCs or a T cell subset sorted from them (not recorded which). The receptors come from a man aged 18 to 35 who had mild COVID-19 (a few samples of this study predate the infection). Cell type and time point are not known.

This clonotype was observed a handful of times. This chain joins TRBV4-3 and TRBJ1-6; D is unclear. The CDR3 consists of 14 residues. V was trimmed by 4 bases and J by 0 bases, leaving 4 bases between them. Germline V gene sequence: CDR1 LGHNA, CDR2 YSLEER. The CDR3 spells CASSRDSYNSPLHF. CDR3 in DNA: TGCGCCAGCAGCCGCGACTCCTATAATTCACCCCTCCACTTT.

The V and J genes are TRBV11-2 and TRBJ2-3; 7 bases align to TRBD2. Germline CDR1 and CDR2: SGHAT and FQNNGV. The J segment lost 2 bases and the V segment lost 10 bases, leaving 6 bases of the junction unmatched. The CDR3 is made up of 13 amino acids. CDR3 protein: CATGGTTTDTQYF. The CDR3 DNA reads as TGTGCCACCGGGGGGACGACCACAGATACGCAGTATTTT.

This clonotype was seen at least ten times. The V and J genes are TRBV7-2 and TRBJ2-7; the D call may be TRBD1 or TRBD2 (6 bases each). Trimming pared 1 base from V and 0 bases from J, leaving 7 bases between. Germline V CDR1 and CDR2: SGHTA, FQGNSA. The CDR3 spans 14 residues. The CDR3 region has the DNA TGTGCCAGCAGCTTAGGGGGGGCCTCCTACGAGCAGTACTTC. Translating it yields CASSLGGASYEQYF.

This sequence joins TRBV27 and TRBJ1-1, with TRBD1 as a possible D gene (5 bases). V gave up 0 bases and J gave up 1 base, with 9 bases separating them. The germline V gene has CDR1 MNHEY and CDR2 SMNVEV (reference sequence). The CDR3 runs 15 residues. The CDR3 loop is CASSLSVGANTEAFF. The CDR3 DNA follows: TGTGCCAGCAGTTTATCGGTAGGGGCGAACACTGAAGCTTTCTTT.

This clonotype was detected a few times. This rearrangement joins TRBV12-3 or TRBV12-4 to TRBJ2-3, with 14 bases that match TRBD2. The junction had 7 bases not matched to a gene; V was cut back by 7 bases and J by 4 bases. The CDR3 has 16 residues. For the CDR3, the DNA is TGTGCCAGCATCGCCGGGACTAGCGGGGGTTCAGATACGCAGTATTTT. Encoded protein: CASIAGTSGGSDTQYF.

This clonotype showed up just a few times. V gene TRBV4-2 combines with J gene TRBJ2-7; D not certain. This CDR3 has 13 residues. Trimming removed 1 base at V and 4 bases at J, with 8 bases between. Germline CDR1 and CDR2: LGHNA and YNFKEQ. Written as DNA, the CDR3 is TGTGCCAGCAGCCAAGTGTCCGCATACGAGCAGTACTTC. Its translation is CASSQVSAYEQYF.

Written as DNA, the CDR3 is TGCGCCAGCAGCCAAGATGTGGCACGACAAGAGACCCAGTACTTC. Translation: CASSQDVARQETQYF. V and J are TRBV4-3 and TRBJ2-5; D unclear. Germline V gene data show CDR1 as LGHNA and CDR2 as YSLEER. The CDR3 is 15 residues long. The V gene lost 0 bases and the J gene lost 2 bases, with 10 bases spanning the gap.

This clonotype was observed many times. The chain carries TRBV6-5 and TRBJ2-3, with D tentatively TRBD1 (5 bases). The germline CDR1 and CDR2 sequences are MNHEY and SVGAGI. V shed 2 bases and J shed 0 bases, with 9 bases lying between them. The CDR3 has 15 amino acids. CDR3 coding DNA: TGTGCCAGCAGTTACCGAACAGGTAGCACAGATACGCAGTATTTT. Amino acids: CASSYRTGSTDTQYF.

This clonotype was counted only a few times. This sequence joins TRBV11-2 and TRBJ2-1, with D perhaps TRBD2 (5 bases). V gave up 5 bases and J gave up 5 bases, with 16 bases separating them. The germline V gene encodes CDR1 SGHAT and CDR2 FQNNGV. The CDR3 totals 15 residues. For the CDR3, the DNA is TGTGCCAGCAGCCTTGACTATCCGGGAAACAATGAGCAGTTCTTC. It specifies CASSLDYPGNNEQFF.

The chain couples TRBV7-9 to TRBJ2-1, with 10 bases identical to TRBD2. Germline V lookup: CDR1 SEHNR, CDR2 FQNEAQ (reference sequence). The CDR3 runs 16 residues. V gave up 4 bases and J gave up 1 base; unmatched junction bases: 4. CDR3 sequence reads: CASSSSGGRSYNEQFF. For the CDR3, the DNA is TGTGCCAGCAGCTCTAGCGGGGGAAGGTCCTACAATGAGCAGTTCTTC.

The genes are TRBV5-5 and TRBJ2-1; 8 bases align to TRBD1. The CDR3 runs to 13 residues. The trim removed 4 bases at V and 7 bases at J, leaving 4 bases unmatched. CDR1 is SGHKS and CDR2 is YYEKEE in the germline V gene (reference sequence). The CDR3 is CASSTDRANEQFF. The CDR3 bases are TGTGCCAGCAGCACGGACAGGGCGAATGAGCAGTTCTTC.

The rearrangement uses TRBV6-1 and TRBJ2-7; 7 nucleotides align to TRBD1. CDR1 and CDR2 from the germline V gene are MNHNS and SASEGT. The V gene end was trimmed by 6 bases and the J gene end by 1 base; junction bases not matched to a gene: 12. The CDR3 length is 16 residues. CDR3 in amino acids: CASSRTRQGASYEQYV. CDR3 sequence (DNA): TGTGCCAGCAGCAGAACGAGACAGGGAGCTTCCTACGAGCAGTACGTC.

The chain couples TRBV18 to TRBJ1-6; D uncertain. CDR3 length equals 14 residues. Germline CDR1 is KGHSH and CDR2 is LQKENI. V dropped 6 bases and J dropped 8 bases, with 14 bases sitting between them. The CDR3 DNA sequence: TGTGCCAGCTCGCCGACGGCTCGCGATTCACCCCTCCACTTT. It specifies CASSPTARDSPLHF. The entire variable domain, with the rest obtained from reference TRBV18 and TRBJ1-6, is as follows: NAGVMQNPRHLVRRRGQEARLRCSPMKGHSHVYWYRQLPEEGLKFMVYLQKENIIDESGMPKERFSAEFPKEGPSILRIQQVVRGDSAAYFCASSPTARDSPLHFGNGTRLTVT.

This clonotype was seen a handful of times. The CDR3 is CASSKVGGADKESYEQYV. The CDR3 nucleotides are TGTGCCAGCAGCAAAGTGGGGGGGGCGGATAAGGAATCCTACGAGCAGTACGTC. The chain uses TRBV21-1 and TRBJ2-7; TRBD1, as called in the table, went unchecked against the DNA. TRBV21-1 is an annotated pseudogene. The CDR3 contains 18 residues.

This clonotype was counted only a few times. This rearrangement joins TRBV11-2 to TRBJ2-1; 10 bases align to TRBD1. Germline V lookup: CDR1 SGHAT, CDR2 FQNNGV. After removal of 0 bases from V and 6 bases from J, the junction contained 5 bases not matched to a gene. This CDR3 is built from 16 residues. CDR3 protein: CASSLEVGQGFNEQFF. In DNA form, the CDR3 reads TGTGCCAGCAGCTTAGAAGTGGGACAGGGGTTCAATGAGCAGTTCTTC.

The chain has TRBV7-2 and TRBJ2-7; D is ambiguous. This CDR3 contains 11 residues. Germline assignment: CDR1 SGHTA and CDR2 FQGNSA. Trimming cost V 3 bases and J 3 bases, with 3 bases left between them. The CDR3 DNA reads TGTGCCAGCAGCTTCAACTACGAGCAGTACTTC. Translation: CASSFNYEQYF.

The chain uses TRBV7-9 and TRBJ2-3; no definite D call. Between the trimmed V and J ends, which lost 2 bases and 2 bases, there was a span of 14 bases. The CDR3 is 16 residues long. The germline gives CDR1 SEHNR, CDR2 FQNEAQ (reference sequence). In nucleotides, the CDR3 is TGTGCCAGCAGCTTAAATGCCAGGAGTTTCACAGATACGCAGTATTTT. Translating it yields CASSLNARSFTDTQYF.

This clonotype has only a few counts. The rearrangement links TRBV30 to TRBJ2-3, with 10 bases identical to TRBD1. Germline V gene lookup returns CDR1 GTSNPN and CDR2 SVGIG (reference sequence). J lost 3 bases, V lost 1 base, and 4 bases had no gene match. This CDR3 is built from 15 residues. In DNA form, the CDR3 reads TGTGCCTGGAGTGCTTGGGACAGGGGTACAGATACGCAGTATTTT. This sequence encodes CAWSAWDRGTDTQYF.

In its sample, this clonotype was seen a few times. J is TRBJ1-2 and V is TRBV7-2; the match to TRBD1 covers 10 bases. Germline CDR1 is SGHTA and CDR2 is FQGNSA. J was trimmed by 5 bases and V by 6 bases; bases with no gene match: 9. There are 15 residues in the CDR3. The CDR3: CASSPAGTGDYGYTF. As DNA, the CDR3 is TGTGCCAGCAGTCCCGCGGGGACAGGGGATTATGGCTACACCTTC.

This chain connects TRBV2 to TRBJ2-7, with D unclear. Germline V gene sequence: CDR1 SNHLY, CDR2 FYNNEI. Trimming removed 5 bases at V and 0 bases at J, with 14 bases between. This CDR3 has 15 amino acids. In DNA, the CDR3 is TGTGCCAGCAGTCTGGTGATTCTTATCTCCTACGAGCAGTACGTC. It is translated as CASSLVILISYEQYV.

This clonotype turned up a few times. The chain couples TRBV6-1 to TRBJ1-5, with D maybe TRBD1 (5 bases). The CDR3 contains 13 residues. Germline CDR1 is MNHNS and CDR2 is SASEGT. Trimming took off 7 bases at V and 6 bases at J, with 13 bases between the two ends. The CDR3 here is CASTPGGGQPQHF. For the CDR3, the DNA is TGTGCCAGCACCCCGGGGGGAGGTCAGCCCCAGCATTTT.

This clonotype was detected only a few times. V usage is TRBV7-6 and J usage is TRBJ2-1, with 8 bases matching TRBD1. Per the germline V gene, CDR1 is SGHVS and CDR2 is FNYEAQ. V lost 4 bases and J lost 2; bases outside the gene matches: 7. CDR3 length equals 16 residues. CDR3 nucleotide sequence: TGTGCCAGCAGCTCCCAGGACAGGGTTCCCTACAATGAGCAGTTCTTC. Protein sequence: CASSSQDRVPYNEQFF.

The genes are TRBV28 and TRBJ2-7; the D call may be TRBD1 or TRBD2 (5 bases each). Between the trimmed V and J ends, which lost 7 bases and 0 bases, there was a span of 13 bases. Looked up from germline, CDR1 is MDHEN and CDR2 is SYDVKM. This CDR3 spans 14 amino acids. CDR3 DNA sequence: TGTGCCAGCACTAGTGGGACGTCCTCCTACGAGCAGTACGTC. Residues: CASTSGTSSYEQYV.

The CDR3 DNA is TGTGCCAGCAGTCCCTTTCTTAACTATGGCTACACCTTC. This encodes CASSPFLNYGYTF. This chain connects TRBV27 to TRBJ1-2; D remains unclear. CDR3 size: 13 residues. Germline CDR1 and CDR2: MNHEY and SMNVEV (reference sequence). The V end was cut by 5 bases, the J end by 1 base, with 8 bases between.

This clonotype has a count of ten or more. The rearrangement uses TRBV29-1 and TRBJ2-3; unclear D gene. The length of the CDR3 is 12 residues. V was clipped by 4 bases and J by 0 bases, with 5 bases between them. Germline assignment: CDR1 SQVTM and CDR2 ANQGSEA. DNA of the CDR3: TGCAGCGTTGGATTAAGCACAGATACGCAGTATTTT. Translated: CSVGLSTDTQYF.

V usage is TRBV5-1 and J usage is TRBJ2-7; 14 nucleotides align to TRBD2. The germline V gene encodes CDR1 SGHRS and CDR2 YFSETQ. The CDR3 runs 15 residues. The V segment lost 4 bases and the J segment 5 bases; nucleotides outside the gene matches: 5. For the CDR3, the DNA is TGCGCCAGCAGCAGAGGACTAGCGGGAGGAGACGAGCAGTACTTC. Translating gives CASSRGLAGGDEQYF.